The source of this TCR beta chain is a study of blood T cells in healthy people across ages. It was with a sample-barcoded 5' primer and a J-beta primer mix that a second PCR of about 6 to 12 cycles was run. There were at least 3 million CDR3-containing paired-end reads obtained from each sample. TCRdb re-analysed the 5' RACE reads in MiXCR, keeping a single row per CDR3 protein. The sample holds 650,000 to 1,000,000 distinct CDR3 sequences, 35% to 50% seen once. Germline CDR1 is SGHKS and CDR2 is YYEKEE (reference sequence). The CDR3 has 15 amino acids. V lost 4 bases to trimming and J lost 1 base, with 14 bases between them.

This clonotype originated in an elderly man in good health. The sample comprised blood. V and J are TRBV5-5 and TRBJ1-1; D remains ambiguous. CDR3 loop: CASSGADVTNTEAFF. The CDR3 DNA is TGTGCCAGCAGCGGAGCAGACGTTACGAACACTGAAGCTTTCTTT.